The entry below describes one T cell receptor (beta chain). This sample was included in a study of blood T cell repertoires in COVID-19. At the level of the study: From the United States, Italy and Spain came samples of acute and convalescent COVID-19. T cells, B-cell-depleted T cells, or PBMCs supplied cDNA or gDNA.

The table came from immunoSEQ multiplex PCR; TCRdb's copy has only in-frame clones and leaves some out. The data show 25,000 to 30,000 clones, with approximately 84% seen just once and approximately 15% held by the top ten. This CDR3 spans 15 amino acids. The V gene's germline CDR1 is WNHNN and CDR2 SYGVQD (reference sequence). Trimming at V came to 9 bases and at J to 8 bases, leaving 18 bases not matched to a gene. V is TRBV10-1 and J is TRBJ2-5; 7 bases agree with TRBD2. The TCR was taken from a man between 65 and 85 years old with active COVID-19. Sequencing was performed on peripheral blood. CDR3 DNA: TGCGCCAGTCGACTAGCCGGGGCCCCCAAGAGTACCCAGTACTTC. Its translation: CASRLAGAPKSTQYF.